The rows below give T cell receptor beta chains drawn from one sample of a study of T cells in Graves' hyperthyroidism and ophthalmopathy. TCRdb fed the multiplex PCR reads into MiXCR, producing one record per CDR3 protein. The data show under 700,000 distinct CDR3 sequences, roughly a sixth seen once. Sequenced input: blood. The receptors derive from a woman under 30 with Graves' hyperthyroidism. Both conserved end residues are part of each CDR3. The order of the fields is V gene, J gene, clone size, D gene, CDR3 DNA, CDR3 protein. A D gene is named only where the DNA matches it firmly. Only part of the rows carry a size: once, few, many, or a class if the clone is expanded.

TRBV6-2/TRBV6-3	TRBJ1-1	NA	TRBD1	TGTGCCAGCAGTTGGGACAGTGAAGCTTTCTTT	CASSWDSEAFF
TRBV27	TRBJ1-1	NA	NA	TGTGCCAGCAGTTTAGCAACAGGGAGGGCTGAAGCTTTCTTT	CASSLATGRAEAFF
TRBV12-3/TRBV12-4	TRBJ1-3	NA	NA	TGTGCCAGCAGTCGGGGATCCATCTCTGGAAACACCATATATTTT	CASSRGSISGNTIYF
TRBV2	TRBJ1-5	NA	NA	TGTGCCAGCAGTTCCCACCCGACCGGGTGGAACAATCAGCCCCAGCATTTT	CASSSHPTGWNNQPQHF
TRBV5-1	TRBJ2-7	few	NA	TGCGCCAGCAGCTTCTCGCAGGGAACCTACGAGCAGTACTTC	CASSFSQGTYEQYF
TRBV4-3	TRBJ2-5	once	TRBD2	TGCGCCAGCAGCCAAGATCTTACTAGCGGGGCGGAGACCCAGTACTTC	CASSQDLTSGAETQYF
TRBV4-3	TRBJ1-1	few	NA	TGCGCCAGCAGCCAAAATGGACATTTGAACACTGAAGCTTTCTTT	CASSQNGHLNTEAFF
TRBV7-8	TRBJ1-1	few	TRBD1	TGTGCCAGCAGCTTAGGCGTTCTGGGACAGGGGGAGAGAAGCACTGAAGCTTTCTTT	CASSLGVLGQGERSTEAFF
TRBV16	TRBJ1-2	NA	NA	TGTGCCAGCAGCCAATCATTATGGTCTCCAAACTATGGCTACACCTTC	CASSQSLWSPNYGYTF
TRBV20-1	TRBJ2-3	NA	NA	TGCAGTGCTCTAAAGGGGGTTACAGATACGCAGTATTTT	CSALKGVTDTQYF
TRBV4-1	TRBJ1-4	NA	TRBD1	TGCGCCAGCAGCCAAGATAGGGGACAGTGGGAAAAACTGTTTTTT	CASSQDRGQWEKLFF
TRBV7-2	TRBJ1-5	few	NA	TGTGCCAGCAACTCGGGGGGGTGGCAGCCCCAGCATTTT	CASNSGGWQPQHF
TRBV3-1	TRBJ2-3	many	NA	TGTGCCAGCAGCCACTATAGTACAGATACGCAGTATTTT	CASSHYSTDTQYF
TRBV29-1	TRBJ2-7	once	NA	TGCAGCGTCGTTGGTCAGGGGGGGTACGAGCAGTACTTC	CSVVGQGGYEQYF
TRBV2	TRBJ2-2	few	NA	TGTGCCAGCAGTGAAAGGGAGACCGGGGAGCTGTTTTTT	CASSERETGELFF
TRBV19	TRBJ1-2	NA	NA	TGTGCCAGTAGTACCCATCGGGAGGCTGGCTACACCTTC	CASSTHREAGYTF
TRBV20-1	TRBJ2-3	few	TRBD2	TGCAGTGCTAGAGTGGCCAGCGGGAGACTCACAGATACGCAGTATTTT	CSARVASGRLTDTQYF